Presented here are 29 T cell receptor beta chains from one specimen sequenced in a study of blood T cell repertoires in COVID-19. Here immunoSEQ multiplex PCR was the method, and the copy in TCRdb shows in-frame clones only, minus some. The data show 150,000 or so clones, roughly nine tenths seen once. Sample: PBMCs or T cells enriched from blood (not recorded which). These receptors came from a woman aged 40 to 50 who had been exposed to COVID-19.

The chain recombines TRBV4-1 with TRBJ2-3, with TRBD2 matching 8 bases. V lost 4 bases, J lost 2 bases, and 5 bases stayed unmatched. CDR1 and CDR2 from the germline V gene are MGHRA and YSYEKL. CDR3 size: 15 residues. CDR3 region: CASSPIGGATDTQYF. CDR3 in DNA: TGCGCCAGCAGCCCTATCGGGGGGGCCACAGATACGCAGTATTTT.

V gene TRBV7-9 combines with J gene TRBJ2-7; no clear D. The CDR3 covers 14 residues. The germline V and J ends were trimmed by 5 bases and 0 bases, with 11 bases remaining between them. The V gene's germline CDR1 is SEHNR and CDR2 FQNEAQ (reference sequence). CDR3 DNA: TGTGCCAGCAGCCTGGCCCAGGACTCCTACGAGCAGTACTTC. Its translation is CASSLAQDSYEQYF.

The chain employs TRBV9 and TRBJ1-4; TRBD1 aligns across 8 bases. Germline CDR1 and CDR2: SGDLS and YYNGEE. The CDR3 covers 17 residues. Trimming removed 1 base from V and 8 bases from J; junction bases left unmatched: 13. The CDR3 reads CASSVRGGTGGGEKLFF. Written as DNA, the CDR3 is TGTGCCAGCAGCGTACGAGGGGGAACAGGGGGTGGCGAAAAACTGTTTTTT.

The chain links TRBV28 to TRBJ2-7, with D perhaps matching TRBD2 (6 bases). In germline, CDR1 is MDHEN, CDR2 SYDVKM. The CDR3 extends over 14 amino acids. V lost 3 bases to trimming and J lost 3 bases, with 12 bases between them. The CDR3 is CASSFPAGSYEQYF. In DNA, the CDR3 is TGTGCCAGCAGTTTTCCCGCCGGGAGCTACGAGCAGTACTTC. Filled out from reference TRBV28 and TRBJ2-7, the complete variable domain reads DVKVTQSSRYLVKRTGEKVFLECVQDMDHENMFWYRQDPGLGLRLIYFSYDVKMKEKGDIPEGYSVSREKKERFSLILESASTNQTSMYLCASSFPAGSYEQYFGPGTRLTVT.

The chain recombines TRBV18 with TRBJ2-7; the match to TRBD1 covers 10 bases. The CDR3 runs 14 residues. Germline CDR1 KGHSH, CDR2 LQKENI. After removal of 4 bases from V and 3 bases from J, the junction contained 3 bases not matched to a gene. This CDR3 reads CASSRTGGVYEQYF. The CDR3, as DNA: TGTGCCAGCTCACGGACAGGGGGGGTCTACGAGCAGTACTTC.

The CDR3 nucleotides read TGCGCCAGCAGCCAACGGACAGGGGGCCTAACTGAAGCTTTCTTT. Protein product: CASSQRTGGLTEAFF. This chain uses TRBV4-1 with TRBJ1-1; TRBD1 aligns across 11 bases. CDR3 length: 15 amino acids. Trimming took 2 bases from V and 5 from J; bases not matched to a gene: 4. Per the germline V gene, CDR1 is MGHRA and CDR2 is YSYEKL.

The CDR3 sequence: CASSEGTASSYEQYF. CDR3 DNA: TGCGCCAGCAGTGAAGGGACAGCGAGCTCCTACGAGCAGTACTTC. V usage is TRBV10-1 and J usage is TRBJ2-7; 7 bases align to TRBD1. There are 15 residues in the CDR3. From germline, CDR1 is WNHNN and CDR2 SYGVQD (reference sequence). Losses at the gene ends were 3 bases for V and 0 bases for J; bases not matched to a gene: 5.

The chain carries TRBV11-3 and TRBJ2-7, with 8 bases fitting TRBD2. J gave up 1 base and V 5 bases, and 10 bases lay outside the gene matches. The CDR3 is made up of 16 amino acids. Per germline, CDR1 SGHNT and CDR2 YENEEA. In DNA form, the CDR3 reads TGTGCCAGCAGCCTTGGCGGGGGGCAAACGTCCTACGAGCAGTACTTC. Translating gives CASSLGGGQTSYEQYF.

CDR3 sequence: CASSLDPGGELFF. DNA for the CDR3: TGTGCCAGCAGCTTAGATCCGGGCGGGGAGCTGTTTTTT. The chain links TRBV7-2 to TRBJ2-2, with D uncertain. The CDR3 consists of 13 residues. V was pared by 1 base and J by 7 bases, with 7 bases between. The V gene's germline CDR1 is SGHTA and CDR2 FQGNSA.

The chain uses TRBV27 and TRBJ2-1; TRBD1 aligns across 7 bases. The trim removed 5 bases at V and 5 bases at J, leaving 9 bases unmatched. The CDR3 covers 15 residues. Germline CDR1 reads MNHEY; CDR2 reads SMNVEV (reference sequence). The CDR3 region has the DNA TGTGCCAGCAGTGCAAGGGGGCTCCGGGACAATGAGCAGTTCTTC. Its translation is CASSARGLRDNEQFF.

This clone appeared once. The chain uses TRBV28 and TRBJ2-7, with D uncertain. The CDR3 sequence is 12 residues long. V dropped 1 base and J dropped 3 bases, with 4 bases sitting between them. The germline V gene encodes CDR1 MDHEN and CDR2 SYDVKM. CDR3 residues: CASSLFSYEQYF. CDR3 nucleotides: TGTGCCAGCAGTTTATTCAGCTACGAGCAGTACTTC. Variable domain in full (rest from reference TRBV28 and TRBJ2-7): DVKVTQSSRYLVKRTGEKVFLECVQDMDHENMFWYRQDPGLGLRLIYFSYDVKMKEKGDIPEGYSVSREKKERFSLILESASTNQTSMYLCASSLFSYEQYFGPGTRLTVT.

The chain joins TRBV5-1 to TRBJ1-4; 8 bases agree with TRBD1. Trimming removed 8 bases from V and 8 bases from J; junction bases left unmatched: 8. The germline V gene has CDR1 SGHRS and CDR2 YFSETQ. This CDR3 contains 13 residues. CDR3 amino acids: CASSTGAMEKLFF. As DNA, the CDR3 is TGCGCCAGTTCGACAGGGGCTATGGAAAAACTGTTTTTT.

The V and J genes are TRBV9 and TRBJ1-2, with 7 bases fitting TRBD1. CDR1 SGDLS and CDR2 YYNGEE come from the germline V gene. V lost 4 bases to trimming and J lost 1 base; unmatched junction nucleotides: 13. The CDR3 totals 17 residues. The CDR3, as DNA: TGTGCCAGCAGCTTAACGGGACAGTTCATGAATAACTATGGCTACACCTTC. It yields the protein CASSLTGQFMNNYGYTF.

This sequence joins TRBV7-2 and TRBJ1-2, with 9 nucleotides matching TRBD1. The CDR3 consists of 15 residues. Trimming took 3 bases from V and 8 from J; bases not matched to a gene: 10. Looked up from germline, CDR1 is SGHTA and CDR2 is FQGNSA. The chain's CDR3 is CASSFRGTGKEGYTF. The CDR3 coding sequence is TGTGCCAGCAGCTTCCGCGGGACAGGGAAAGAGGGCTACACCTTC.

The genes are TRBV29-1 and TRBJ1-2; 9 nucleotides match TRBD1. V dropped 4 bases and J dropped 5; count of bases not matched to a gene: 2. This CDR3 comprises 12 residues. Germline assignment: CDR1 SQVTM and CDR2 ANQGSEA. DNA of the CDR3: TGCAGCGTTGTGGGGACAGGGTATGGCTACACCTTC. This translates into CSVVGTGYGYTF.

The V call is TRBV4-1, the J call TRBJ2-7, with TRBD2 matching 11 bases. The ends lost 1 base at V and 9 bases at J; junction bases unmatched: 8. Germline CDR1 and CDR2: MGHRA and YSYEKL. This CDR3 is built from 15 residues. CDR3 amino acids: CASSQGSLAGAGQYF. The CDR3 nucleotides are TGCGCCAGCAGCCAAGGTTCACTAGCGGGAGCTGGGCAGTACTTC.

The CDR3, as DNA: TGCGCCAGCAGTGAGACAGGGGGTTCACCCCTCCACTTT. Protein: CASSETGGSPLHF. V usage is TRBV10-1 and J usage is TRBJ1-6, with 8 bases matching TRBD1. With 2 bases clipped from V and 9 bases from J, the junction kept 0 bases outside the gene matches. The V gene's germline CDR1 is WNHNN and CDR2 SYGVQD (reference sequence). The CDR3 length is 13 residues.

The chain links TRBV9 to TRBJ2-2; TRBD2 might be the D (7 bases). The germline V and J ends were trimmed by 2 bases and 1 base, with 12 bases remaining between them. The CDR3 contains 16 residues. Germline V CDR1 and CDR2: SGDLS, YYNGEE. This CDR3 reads CASSVRGGGNTGELFF. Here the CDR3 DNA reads TGTGCCAGCAGCGTTAGGGGGGGCGGGAACACCGGGGAGCTGTTTTTT.

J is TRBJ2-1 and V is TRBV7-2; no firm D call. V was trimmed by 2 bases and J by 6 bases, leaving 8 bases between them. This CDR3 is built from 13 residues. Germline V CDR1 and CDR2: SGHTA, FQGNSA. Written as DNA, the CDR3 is TGTGCCAGCAGCTTAATACGCGGCAATGAGCAGTTCTTC. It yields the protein CASSLIRGNEQFF.

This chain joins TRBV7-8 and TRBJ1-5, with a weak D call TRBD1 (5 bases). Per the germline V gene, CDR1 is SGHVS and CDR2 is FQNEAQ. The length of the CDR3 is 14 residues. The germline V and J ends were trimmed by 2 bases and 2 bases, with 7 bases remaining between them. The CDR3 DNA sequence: TGTGCCAGCAGCTTACTAGGGGGCAATCAGCCCCAGCATTTT. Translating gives CASSLLGGNQPQHF. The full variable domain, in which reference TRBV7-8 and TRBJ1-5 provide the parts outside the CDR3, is GAGVSQSPRYKVAKRGQDVALRCDPISGHVSLFWYQQALGQGPEFLTYFQNEAQLDKSGLPSDRFFAERPEGSVSTLKIQRTQQEDSAVYLCASSLLGGNQPQHFGDGTRLSIL.

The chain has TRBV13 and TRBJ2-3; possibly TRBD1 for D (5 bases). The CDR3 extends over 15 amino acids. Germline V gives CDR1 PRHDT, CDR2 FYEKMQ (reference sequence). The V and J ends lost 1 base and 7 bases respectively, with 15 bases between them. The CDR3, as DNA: TGTGCCAGCAGCTTAGTGACAGAGTACATGAATACGCAGTATTTT. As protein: CASSLVTEYMNTQYF.

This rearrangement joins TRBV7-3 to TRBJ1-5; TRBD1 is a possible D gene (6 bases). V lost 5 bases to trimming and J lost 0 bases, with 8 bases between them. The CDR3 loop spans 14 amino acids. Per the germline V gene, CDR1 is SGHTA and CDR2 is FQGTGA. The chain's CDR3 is CASSRTDSNQPQHF. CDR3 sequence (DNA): TGTGCCAGCAGCCGGACAGATAGCAATCAGCCCCAGCATTTT.

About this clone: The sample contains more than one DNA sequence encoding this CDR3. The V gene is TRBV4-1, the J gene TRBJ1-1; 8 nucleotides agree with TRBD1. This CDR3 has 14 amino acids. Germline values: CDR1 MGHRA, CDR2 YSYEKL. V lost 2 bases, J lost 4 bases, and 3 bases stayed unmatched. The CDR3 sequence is CASSQPQGGTEAFF. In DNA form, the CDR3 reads TGCGCCAGCAGCCAACCACAGGGGGGCACTGAAGCTTTCTTT.

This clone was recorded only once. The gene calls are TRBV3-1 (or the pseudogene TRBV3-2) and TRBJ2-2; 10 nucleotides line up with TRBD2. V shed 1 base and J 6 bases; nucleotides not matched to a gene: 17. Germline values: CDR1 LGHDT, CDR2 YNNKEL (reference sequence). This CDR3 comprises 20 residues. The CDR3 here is CASSQGSSGRARSNAGELFF. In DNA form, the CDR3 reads TGTGCCAGCAGCCAAGGGTCCAGCGGGAGGGCCCGGTCTAACGCCGGGGAGCTGTTTTTT.

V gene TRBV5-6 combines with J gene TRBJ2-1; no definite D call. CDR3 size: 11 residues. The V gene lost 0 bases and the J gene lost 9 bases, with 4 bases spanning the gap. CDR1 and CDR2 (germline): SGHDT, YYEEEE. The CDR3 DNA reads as TGTGCCAGCAGCTTGGCGGTTGAGCAGTTCTTC. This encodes CASSLAVEQFF. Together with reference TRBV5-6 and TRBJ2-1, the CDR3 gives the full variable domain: DAGVTQSPTHLIKTRGQQVTLRCSPKSGHDTVSWYQQALGQGPQFIFQYYEEEERQRGNFPDRFSGHQFPNYSSELNVNALLLGDSALYLCASSLAVEQFFGPGTRLTVL.

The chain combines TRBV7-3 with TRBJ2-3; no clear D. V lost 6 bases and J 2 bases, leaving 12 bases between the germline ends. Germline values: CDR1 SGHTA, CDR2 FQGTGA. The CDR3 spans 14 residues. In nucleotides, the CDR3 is TGTGCCAGCAGTCTCCCATCTACCACAGATACGCAGTATTTT. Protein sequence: CASSLPSTTDTQYF. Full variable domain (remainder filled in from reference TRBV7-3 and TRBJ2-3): GAGVSQTPSNKVTEKGKYVELRCDPISGHTALYWYRQSLGQGPEFLIYFQGTGAADDSGLPNDRFFAVRPEGSVSTLKIQRTERGDSAVYLCASSLPSTTDTQYFGPGTRLTVL.

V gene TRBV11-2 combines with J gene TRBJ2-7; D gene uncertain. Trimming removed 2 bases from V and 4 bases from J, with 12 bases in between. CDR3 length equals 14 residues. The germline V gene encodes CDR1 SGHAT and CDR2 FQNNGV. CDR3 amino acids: CASSLQDVWYEQYF. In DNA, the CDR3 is TGTGCCAGCAGCTTACAGGATGTTTGGTACGAGCAGTACTTC. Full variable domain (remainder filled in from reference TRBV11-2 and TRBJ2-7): EAGVAQSPRYKIIEKRQSVAFWCNPISGHATLYWYQQILGQGPKLLIQFQNNGVVDDSQLPKDRFSAERLKGVDSTLKIQPAKLEDSAVYLCASSLQDVWYEQYFGPGTRLTVT.

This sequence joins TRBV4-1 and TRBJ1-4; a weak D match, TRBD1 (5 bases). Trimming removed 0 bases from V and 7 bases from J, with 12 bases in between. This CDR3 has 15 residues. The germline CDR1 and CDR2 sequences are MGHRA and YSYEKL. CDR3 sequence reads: CASSQEAGTGEKLFF. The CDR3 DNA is TGCGCCAGCAGCCAAGAGGCGGGGACCGGTGAAAAACTGTTTTTT.

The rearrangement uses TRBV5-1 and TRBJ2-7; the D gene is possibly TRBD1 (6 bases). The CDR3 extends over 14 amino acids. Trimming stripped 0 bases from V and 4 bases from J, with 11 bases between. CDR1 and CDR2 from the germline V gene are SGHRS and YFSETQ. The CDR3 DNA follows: TGCGCCAGCAGCTTGGCTCAGGGGTCATACGAGCAGTACTTC. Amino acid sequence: CASSLAQGSYEQYF.